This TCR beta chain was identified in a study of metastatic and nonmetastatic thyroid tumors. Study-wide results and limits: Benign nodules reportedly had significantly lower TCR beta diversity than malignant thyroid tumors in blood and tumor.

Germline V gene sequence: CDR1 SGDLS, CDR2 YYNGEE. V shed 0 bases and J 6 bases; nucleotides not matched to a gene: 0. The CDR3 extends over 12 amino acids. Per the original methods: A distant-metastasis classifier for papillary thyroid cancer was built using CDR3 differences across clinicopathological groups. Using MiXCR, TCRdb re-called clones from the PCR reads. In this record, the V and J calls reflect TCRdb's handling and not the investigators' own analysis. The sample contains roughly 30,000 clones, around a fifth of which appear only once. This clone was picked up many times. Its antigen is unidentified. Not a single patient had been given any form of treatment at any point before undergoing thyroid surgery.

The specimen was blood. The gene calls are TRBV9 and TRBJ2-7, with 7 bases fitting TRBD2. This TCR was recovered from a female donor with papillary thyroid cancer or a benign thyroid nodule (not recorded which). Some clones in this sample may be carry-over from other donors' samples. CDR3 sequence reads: CASSVGGGEQYF. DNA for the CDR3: TGTGCCAGCAGCGTAGGGGGGGGCGAGCAGTACTTC.